The 11 T cell receptor beta chains below come from one sample, sequenced in a study of T cells after yellow fever vaccination. TCRdb reanalysed the 5' RACE reads using MiXCR and keeps one entry per CDR3 protein. Of about 340,000 distinct CDR3 sequences detected, roughly an eighth appear once; the ten largest clones hold more than 3%. The input for sequencing was CD4+ T cells sorted from PBMCs, taken 15 days after the yellow fever booster vaccination. Source of these receptors: a man younger than 35 who received the YFV17D yellow fever vaccine.

This clonotype has more than one count but fewer than ten. The V gene is TRBV7-2, the J gene TRBJ2-3; D is possibly TRBD1 (6 bases). CDR1 is SGHTA and CDR2 is FQGNSA in the germline V gene. Trimming took off 7 bases at V and 6 bases at J, with 17 bases between the two ends. CDR3 length: 14 residues. CDR3 sequence: CASNLWGRTDTQYF. The CDR3 DNA follows: TGTGCCAGCAACCTTTGGGGGCGGACGGATACGCAGTATTTT.

The chain has TRBV9 and TRBJ1-1, with D possibly TRBD1 on 6 matching bases. This CDR3 contains 14 residues. CDR1 and CDR2 from the germline V gene are SGDLS and YYNGEE. V was cut by 4 bases and J by 7 bases, with 17 bases left in between. The CDR3 region has the DNA TGTGCCAGCAGCTCCCGCGGGGGACAATATGAAGCTTTCTTT. Its translation: CASSSRGGQYEAFF.

This clonotype was counted a few times. The V and J genes are TRBV7-9 and TRBJ2-3; a weak D match, TRBD2 (6 bases). This CDR3 contains 15 residues. Deletions cut 5 bases from V and 1 base from J, with 13 bases between. Looked up from germline, CDR1 is SEHNR and CDR2 is FQNEAQ (reference sequence). The CDR3 loop is CASSPSGLRTDTQYF. CDR3 DNA: TGTGCCAGCAGCCCAAGCGGGTTGCGCACAGATACGCAGTATTTT.

This clonotype was detected a few times. The chain uses TRBV15 and TRBJ1-5; D is unresolved. The length of the CDR3 is 12 residues. V was cut by 3 bases and J by 6 bases, with 6 bases left in between. Germline V lookup: CDR1 LNHNV, CDR2 YYDKDF (reference sequence). The CDR3 protein is CATSSHGQPQHF. The CDR3 coding sequence is TGTGCCACCAGCAGTCATGGTCAGCCCCAGCATTTT. Looking up the rest from reference TRBV15 and TRBJ1-5 gives the full variable domain: DAMVIQNPRYQVTQFGKPVTLSCSQTLNHNVMYWYQQKSSQAPKLLFHYYDKDFNNEADTPDNFQSRRPNTSFCFLDIRSPGLGDTAMYLCATSSHGQPQHFGDGTRLSIL.

In this sample, this clonotype turned up a few times. The V and J genes are TRBV7-3 and TRBJ1-1; 7 positions match TRBD1. The CDR3 length is 14 residues. Germline-derived CDR1 and CDR2 are SGHTA and FQGTGA. The J segment lost 3 bases and the V segment lost 5 bases, leaving 6 bases of the junction unmatched. The CDR3 coding sequence is TGTGCCAGCAGCCCTCGACAGGGTGACACTGAAGCTTTCTTT. The encoded protein is CASSPRQGDTEAFF.

This clonotype was seen more than once but under ten times. The gene calls are TRBV5-5 and TRBJ1-4; D is unresolved. The germline CDR1 and CDR2 sequences are SGHKS and YYEKEE (reference sequence). This CDR3 spans 15 amino acids. V lost 5 bases to trimming and J lost 2 bases, with 13 bases between them. The CDR3 loop reads CASRIMISTNEKLFF. CDR3 DNA sequence: TGTGCCAGCAGGATTATGATCTCCACTAATGAAAAACTGTTTTTT.

The chain's CDR3 is CASSRRQGTGTGELFF. The CDR3 coding sequence is TGTGCCAGCAGCCGACGACAGGGGACAGGAACCGGGGAGCTGTTTTTT. The chain recombines TRBV7-2 with TRBJ2-2; 8 nucleotides agree with TRBD1. Germline V gene sequence: CDR1 SGHTA, CDR2 FQGNSA. Unmatched junction bases numbered 10, after V lost 5 bases and J lost 5 bases. This CDR3 has 16 residues.

The genes are TRBV7-6 and TRBJ2-5; 8 bases align to TRBD1. This CDR3 is built from 15 residues. Germline CDR1 and CDR2: SGHVS and FNYEAQ. V lost 1 base, J lost 7 bases, and 8 bases stayed unmatched. CDR3 DNA: TGTGCCAGCAGCTTAGGACAGTTTGGACAGGGGACCCAGTACTTC. It is translated as CASSLGQFGQGTQYF.

V is TRBV6-2 or TRBV6-3 and J is TRBJ2-3; 11 positions match TRBD2. The CDR3 runs 18 residues. Germline assignment: CDR1 MNHEY and CDR2 SVGEGT. With V trimmed by 5 bases and J by 3 bases, 13 bases remained unmatched. The CDR3 nucleotides read TGTGCCAGCAGTAAACAACCCCAACTAGCGGGGGAGACAGATACGCAGTATTTT. Its translation is CASSKQPQLAGETDTQYF.

V usage is TRBV20-1 and J usage is TRBJ1-5, with D tentatively TRBD1 (6 bases). Looked up from germline, CDR1 is DFQATT and CDR2 is SNEGSKA (reference sequence). The CDR3 consists of 13 residues. The V end was cut by 1 base, the J end by 4 bases, with 8 bases between. DNA of the CDR3: TGCAGTGCTAGAGTGACAGGAAATCAGCCCCAGCATTTT. This sequence encodes CSARVTGNQPQHF.

The chain couples TRBV18 to TRBJ2-7; 7 nucleotides agree with TRBD2. Germline CDR1 reads KGHSH; CDR2 reads LQKENI. The V gene end was trimmed by 3 bases and the J gene end by 1 base; junction bases not matched to a gene: 3. This CDR3 comprises 14 residues. DNA for the CDR3: TGTGCCAGCTCACCCTTGGGAGGGTCCTACGAGCAGTACTTC. It codes for CASSPLGGSYEQYF.